The 26 T cell receptor beta chains below come from one sample, sequenced in a study of cytomegalovirus exposure and HLA in healthy donors. The PCR was carried out with 60 Vbeta primers and 13 Jbeta primers. The protocol was immunoSEQ multiplex PCR, while the TCRdb copy is restricted to in-frame clones and leaves out a portion. This table holds about 62,000 clones, more than 70% found once. Material: PBMCs. Receptor source: a woman in her twenties or thirties in good health and CMV-seronegative.

The gene calls are TRBV4-2 and TRBJ2-3; D remains ambiguous. CDR1 is LGHNA, CDR2 YNFKEQ, per germline. The CDR3 is 15 residues long. Trimming removed 0 bases from V and 1 base from J, with 8 bases in between. The CDR3 sequence: CASSQDGRGTDTQYF. The DNA of the CDR3 is TGTGCCAGCAGCCAAGATGGCCGGGGCACAGATACGCAGTATTTT.

The sample holds one count of this clone. The chain carries TRBV10-3 and TRBJ1-3, with D unclear. The V and J ends lost 6 bases and 2 bases respectively, with 26 bases between them. Germline CDR1 reads ENHRY; CDR2 reads SYGVKD. This CDR3 contains 19 residues. The DNA for the CDR3 is TGTGCCATCAGCCTCCCCACGACACGGGAACCCCGGGCTGGAAACACCATATATTTT. It yields the protein CAISLPTTREPRAGNTIYF.

V usage is TRBV5-8 and J usage is TRBJ1-4; D is possibly TRBD1 (5 bases). Trimming took off 4 bases at V and 4 bases at J, with 11 bases between the two ends. Looked up from germline, CDR1 is SGHTS and CDR2 is YDEGEE. The CDR3 sequence is 14 residues long. The CDR3 sequence is CASSPTDSNEKLFF. The CDR3 DNA reads as TGTGCCAGCAGCCCCACAGACAGTAATGAAAAACTGTTTTTT.

The chain couples TRBV4-3 to TRBJ2-2; D might be TRBD2 (5 bases). CDR1 and CDR2 from the germline V gene are LGHNA and YSLEER. This CDR3 contains 14 residues. Trimming removed 0 bases from V and 7 bases from J, with 9 bases in between. CDR3 loop: CASSQDPSGGELFF. As DNA, the CDR3 is TGCGCCAGCAGCCAAGATCCCAGCGGCGGGGAGCTGTTTTTT.

This clone showed up just a few times. This chain joins TRBV10-1 and TRBJ1-4; 10 nucleotides match TRBD1. This CDR3 contains 14 residues. J lost 8 bases, V lost 6 bases, and 6 bases had no gene match. Germline CDR1 WNHNN, CDR2 SYGVQD (reference sequence). The CDR3 spells CASSRDRGQEKLFF. Here the CDR3 DNA reads TGCGCCAGCAGCCGGGACAGGGGCCAGGAAAAACTGTTTTTT.

A note on this clone: Other DNA sequences in this specimen translate into the identical CDR3. The chain has TRBV19 and TRBJ1-5; tentatively, D is TRBD1 (5 bases). CDR1 is LNHDA, CDR2 SQIVND, per germline (reference sequence). V was shortened by 9 bases and J by 7 bases, with 22 bases between the two germline ends. The CDR3 has 15 amino acids. In DNA, the CDR3 is TGTGCCAGCCTAGAATCGTGGGACTTTTACCAGCCCCAGCATTTT. Protein product: CASLESWDFYQPQHF.

The rearrangement uses TRBV7-9 and TRBJ2-1; 11 bases fit TRBD2. This CDR3 is 15 amino acids long. CDR1 is SEHNR, CDR2 FQNEAQ, per germline (reference sequence). Trimming at V came to 6 bases and at J to 5 bases, leaving 6 bases not matched to a gene. CDR3 sequence: CASRPTSGIDNEQFF. For the CDR3, the DNA is TGTGCCAGCAGACCGACTAGCGGGATCGACAATGAGCAGTTCTTC.

The chain is built from TRBV5-1 and TRBJ2-2; 9 nucleotides agree with TRBD1. The CDR3 length is 16 residues. CDR1 is SGHRS and CDR2 is YFSETQ in the germline V gene. V lost 4 bases to trimming and J lost 6 bases; unmatched junction nucleotides: 10. CDR3 nucleotides: TGCGCCAGCAGCGTACTTCCACAGGGGGCCCCCGGGGAGCTGTTTTTT. It yields the protein CASSVLPQGAPGELFF.

The V and J genes are TRBV7-2 and TRBJ2-7; possibly TRBD1 for D (6 bases). Trimming shortened V by 4 bases and J by 6 bases, and 13 bases separated the two germline ends. Germline CDR1 is SGHTA and CDR2 is FQGNSA. CDR3 size: 13 residues. Here the CDR3 reads CASSSQGYGEQYF. In DNA form, the CDR3 reads TGTGCCAGCAGCTCTCAGGGGTACGGCGAGCAGTACTTC.

V usage is TRBV5-4 and J usage is TRBJ1-2; TRBD1 aligns across 10 bases. V was clipped by 7 bases and J by 4 bases; unmatched bases: 7. The germline V gene has CDR1 SGHNT and CDR2 YYREEE (reference sequence). There are 14 residues in the CDR3. CDR3 sequence (DNA): TGTGCCAGCGCTGGGACAGGGGAGGGCTATGGCTACACCTTC. It is translated as CASAGTGEGYGYTF.

The chain uses TRBV13 and TRBJ1-2; 10 nucleotides align to TRBD1. Germline V lookup: CDR1 PRHDT, CDR2 FYEKMQ (reference sequence). This CDR3 is 15 amino acids long. Unmatched junction bases numbered 7, after V lost 5 bases and J lost 4 bases. This CDR3 reads CASSPRDRGIYGYTF. CDR3 DNA: TGTGCCAGCAGCCCGCGGGACAGGGGTATCTATGGCTACACCTTC.

The chain couples TRBV6-9 to TRBJ1-1; a possible D gene is TRBD1 (5 bases). V was trimmed by 1 base and J by 1 base, leaving 19 bases between them. The CDR3 is 18 residues long. From germline, CDR1 is MNHGY and CDR2 SVAAGI. The CDR3 bases are TGTGCCAGCAGTTATTTAGTTGATACAGGACACCCGAACACTGAAGCTTTCTTT. Its translation is CASSYLVDTGHPNTEAFF.

The chain couples TRBV28 to TRBJ2-7; TRBD2 matches at 14 bases. Germline trimming cut 6 bases from V and 2 bases from J; bases unmatched to any gene: 0. Germline-derived CDR1 and CDR2 are MDHEN and SYDVKM. This CDR3 comprises 14 residues. The CDR3 region is CASRGLAGAYEQYF. CDR3 nucleotide sequence: TGTGCCAGCAGGGGACTAGCGGGAGCCTACGAGCAGTACTTC.

V is TRBV11-3 and J is TRBJ2-6; 7 bases are shared with TRBD2. CDR1 and CDR2 (germline): SGHNT, YENEEA. This CDR3 has 17 amino acids. Unmatched junction bases numbered 6, after V lost 2 bases and J lost 2 bases. The CDR3 bases are TGTGCCAGCAGCTTACGTGCGGGAGAGCCTGGGGCCAACGTCCTGACTTTC. It encodes CASSLRAGEPGANVLTF.

This chain links TRBV29-1 with TRBJ2-1; 13 bases align to TRBD2. The CDR3 covers 14 residues. V lost 6 bases and J lost 4; bases outside the gene matches: 3. Germline CDR1 is SQVTM and CDR2 is ANQGSEA. This CDR3 is CSVLGLAGYNEQFF. DNA for the CDR3: TGCAGCGTCCTGGGACTAGCGGGGTACAATGAGCAGTTCTTC.

The chain uses TRBV6-4 and TRBJ2-1, with TRBD2 matching 8 bases. CDR1 is MRHNA, CDR2 SNTAGT, per germline. V dropped 3 bases and J dropped 7; count of bases not matched to a gene: 5. CDR3 length equals 14 residues. CDR3 in DNA: TGTGCCAGCAGTGAGGGGACTAGGATGAATGAGCAGTTCTTC. Protein product: CASSEGTRMNEQFF.

V gene TRBV29-1 combines with J gene TRBJ1-4; 8 bases agree with TRBD1. The CDR3 consists of 12 residues. Germline loops: CDR1 SQVTM, CDR2 ANQGSEA. J gave up 6 bases and V 7 bases, and 4 bases lay outside the gene matches. The CDR3 protein is CSAEGQDEKLFF. As DNA, the CDR3 is TGCAGCGCCGAGGGACAGGATGAAAAACTGTTTTTT. Drawing the rest from reference TRBV29-1 and TRBJ1-4, the complete variable domain is SAVISQKPSRDICQRGTSLTIQCQVDSQVTMMFWYRQQPGQSLTLIATANQGSEATYESGFVIDKFPISRPNLTFSTLTVSNMSPEDSSIYLCSAEGQDEKLFFGSGTQLSVL.

As to this clone: Other nucleotide sequences from this sample produce the same CDR3. The chain couples TRBV18 to TRBJ1-2; D is possibly TRBD1 (5 bases). CDR1 is KGHSH and CDR2 is LQKENI in the germline V gene. The V and J ends lost 3 bases and 4 bases respectively, with 9 bases between them. The CDR3 length is 13 residues. The CDR3 is CASSPDTTYGYTF. In DNA form, the CDR3 reads TGTGCCAGCTCACCGGACACAACCTATGGCTACACCTTC. Filled out from reference TRBV18 and TRBJ1-2, the complete variable domain reads NAGVMQNPRHLVRRRGQEARLRCSPMKGHSHVYWYRQLPEEGLKFMVYLQKENIIDESGMPKERFSAEFPKEGPSILRIQQVVRGDSAAYFCASSPDTTYGYTFGSGTRLTVV.

This clone was detected only a few times. Here the CDR3 DNA reads TGTGCCAGCAGTCCGGACAGGGACAATCAGCCCCAGCATTTT. Protein: CASSPDRDNQPQHF. The J gene is TRBJ1-5, the V gene TRBV2; TRBD1 aligns across 8 bases. CDR1 is SNHLY and CDR2 is FYNNEI in the germline V gene. Trimming cost V 5 bases and J 3 bases; bases outside gene matches: 3. This CDR3 comprises 14 residues.

This clone was recorded only once. CDR3 amino acids: CASSVQGSSYNSPLHF. The CDR3 DNA reads as TGTGCCAGTAGTGTCCAGGGCAGCTCCTATAATTCACCCCTCCACTTT. The genes are TRBV19 and TRBJ1-6; tentatively, D is TRBD1 (5 bases). Germline CDR1 LNHDA, CDR2 SQIVND (reference sequence). This CDR3 region has 16 residues. The V and J ends lost 5 bases and 0 bases respectively, with 11 bases between them.

The chain has TRBV6-5 and TRBJ2-7; 9 nucleotides line up with TRBD2. The CDR3 sequence is 15 residues long. The ends lost 2 bases at V and 6 bases at J; junction bases unmatched: 8. Germline loops: CDR1 MNHEY, CDR2 SVGAGI. CDR3 in DNA: TGTGCCAGCAGTTACGTCTCTAGCGGGAACTCCGAGCAGTACTTC. The encoded protein is CASSYVSSGNSEQYF.

The chain couples TRBV28 to TRBJ1-4; D not resolved. Trimming removed 4 bases at V and 8 bases at J, with 14 bases between. Germline assignment: CDR1 MDHEN and CDR2 SYDVKM. The CDR3 runs 14 residues. The CDR3: CASSSSGREEKLFF. DNA of the CDR3: TGTGCCAGCAGTTCCTCCGGACGGGAGGAAAAACTGTTTTTT.

The CDR3 DNA reads TGTGCCAGCAGCCCCAAGCGGGACAGGACCGGGGAGCTGTTTTTT. Translated: CASSPKRDRTGELFF. The gene calls are TRBV4-2 and TRBJ2-2; a possible D gene is TRBD1 (8 bases). From germline, CDR1 is LGHNA and CDR2 YNFKEQ. CDR3 size: 15 residues. Trimming left V 4 bases short and J 5 bases short, with 14 bases between.

V and J are TRBV9 and TRBJ1-2; no clear D gene. The CDR3 has 13 amino acids. The germline V and J ends were trimmed by 2 bases and 2 bases, with 7 bases remaining between them. From germline, CDR1 is SGDLS and CDR2 YYNGEE. The CDR3: CASSVDGNYGYTF. CDR3 DNA sequence: TGTGCCAGCAGCGTCGACGGGAACTATGGCTACACCTTC.

The rearrangement uses TRBV11-3 and TRBJ2-2; D unresolved. V shed 3 bases and J shed 3 bases, with 8 bases lying between them. Germline V gives CDR1 SGHNT, CDR2 YENEEA. This CDR3 comprises 14 residues. The CDR3 region has the DNA TGTGCCAGCAGCTTGTCCACGGACACCGGGGAGCTGTTTTTT. It is translated as CASSLSTDTGELFF.

The chain employs TRBV10-2 and TRBJ1-5; no definite D call. There are 15 residues in the CDR3. Germline V gene data show CDR1 as WSHSY and CDR2 as SAAADI. Trimming took 3 bases from V and 0 from J, leaving 9 bases between them. The CDR3 coding sequence is TGCGCCAGCAGTGAACAAGTCCTTAGCAATCAGCCCCAGCATTTT. This encodes CASSEQVLSNQPQHF.